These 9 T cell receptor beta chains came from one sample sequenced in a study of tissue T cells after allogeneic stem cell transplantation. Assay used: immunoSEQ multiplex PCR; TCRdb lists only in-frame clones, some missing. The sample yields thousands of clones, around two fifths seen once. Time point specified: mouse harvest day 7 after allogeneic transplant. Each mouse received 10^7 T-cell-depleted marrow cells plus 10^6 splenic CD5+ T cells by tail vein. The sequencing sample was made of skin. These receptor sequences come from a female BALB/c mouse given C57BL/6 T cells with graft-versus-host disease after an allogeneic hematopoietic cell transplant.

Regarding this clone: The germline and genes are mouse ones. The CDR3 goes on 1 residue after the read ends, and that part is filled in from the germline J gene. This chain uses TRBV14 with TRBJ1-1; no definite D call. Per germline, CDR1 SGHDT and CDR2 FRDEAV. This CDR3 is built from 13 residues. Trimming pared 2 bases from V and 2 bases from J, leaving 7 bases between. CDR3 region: CASSLGPNTEVFF. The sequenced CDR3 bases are TGTGCCAGCAGTTTGGGCCCCAACACAGAAGTCTTC.

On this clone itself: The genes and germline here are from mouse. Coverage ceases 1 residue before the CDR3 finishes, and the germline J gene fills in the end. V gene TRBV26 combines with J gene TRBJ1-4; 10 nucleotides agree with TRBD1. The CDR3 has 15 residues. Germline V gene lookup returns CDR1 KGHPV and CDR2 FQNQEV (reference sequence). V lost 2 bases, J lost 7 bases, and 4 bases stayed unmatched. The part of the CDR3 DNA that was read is TGTGCCAGCAGTCTGCTGACAGGGGGCCTCGAAAGATTATTT. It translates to CASSLLTGGLERLF. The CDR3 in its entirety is CASSLLTGGLERLFF.

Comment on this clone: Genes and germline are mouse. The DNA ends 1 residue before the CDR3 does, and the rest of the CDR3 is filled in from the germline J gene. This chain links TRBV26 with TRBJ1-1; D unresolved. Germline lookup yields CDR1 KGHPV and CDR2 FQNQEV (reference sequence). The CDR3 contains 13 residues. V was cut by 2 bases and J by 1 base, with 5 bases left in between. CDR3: CASSLGRNTEVFF. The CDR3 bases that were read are TGTGCCAGCAGTCTGGGCAGAAACACAGAAGTCTTC.

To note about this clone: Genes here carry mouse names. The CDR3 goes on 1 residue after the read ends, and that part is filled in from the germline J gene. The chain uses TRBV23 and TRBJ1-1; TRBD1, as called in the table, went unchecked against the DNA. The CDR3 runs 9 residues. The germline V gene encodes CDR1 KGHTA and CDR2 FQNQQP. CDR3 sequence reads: CSSFREVFF. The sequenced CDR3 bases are TGCTCCAGCTTCAGAGAAGTCTTC.

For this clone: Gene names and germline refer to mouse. CDR3 DNA, as far as it was read: TGTGCCAGCAGCCGGGACAGGGGAAATACGCTCTAT. Translated: CASSRDRGNTLY. The complete CDR3 sequence is CASSRDRGNTLYF. V and J are TRBV26 and TRBJ1-3, with 8 bases fitting TRBD1. Sequencing ends 1 residue short of the CDR3 end; the germline J gene provides the rest. The CDR3 is made up of 13 amino acids. The V gene end was trimmed by 6 bases and the J gene end by 4 bases; junction bases not matched to a gene: 2. Germline V gene lookup returns CDR1 KGHPV and CDR2 FQNQEV (reference sequence). Combining the CDR3 with reference TRBV26 and TRBJ1-3 gives the whole variable domain NSKVIQTPRYLVKGQGQKAKMRCIPEKGHPVVFWYQQNKNNEFKFLINFQNQEVLQQIDMTEKRFSAECPSNSPCSLEIQSSEAGDSALYLCASSRDRGNTLYFGEGSRLIVV.

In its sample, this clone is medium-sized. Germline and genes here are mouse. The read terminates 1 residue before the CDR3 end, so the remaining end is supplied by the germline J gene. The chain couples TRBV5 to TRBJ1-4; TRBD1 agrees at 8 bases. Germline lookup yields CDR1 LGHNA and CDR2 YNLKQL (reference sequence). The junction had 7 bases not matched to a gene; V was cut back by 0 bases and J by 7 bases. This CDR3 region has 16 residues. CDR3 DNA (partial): TGTGCCAGCAGCCAAGATTTGCCAGGGGGCGGCGAAAGATTATTT. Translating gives CASSQDLPGGGERLF. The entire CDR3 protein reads CASSQDLPGGGERLFF.

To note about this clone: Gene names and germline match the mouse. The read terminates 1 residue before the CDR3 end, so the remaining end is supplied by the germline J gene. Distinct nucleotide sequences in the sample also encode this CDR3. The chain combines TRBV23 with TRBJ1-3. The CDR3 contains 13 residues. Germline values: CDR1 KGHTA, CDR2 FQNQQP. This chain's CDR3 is CSSSQNSGNTLYF. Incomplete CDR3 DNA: TGCTCCAGCAGTCAGAATTCTGGAAATACGCTCTAT.

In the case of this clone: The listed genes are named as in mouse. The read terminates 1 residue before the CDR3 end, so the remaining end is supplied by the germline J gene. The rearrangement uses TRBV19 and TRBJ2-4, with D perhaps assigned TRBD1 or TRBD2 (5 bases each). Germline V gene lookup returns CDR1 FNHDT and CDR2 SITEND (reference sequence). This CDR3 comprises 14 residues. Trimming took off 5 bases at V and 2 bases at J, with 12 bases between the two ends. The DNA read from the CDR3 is TGTGCCAGCAGCCCCGGGACGGTTCAAAACACCTTGTAC. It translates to CASSPGTVQNTLY. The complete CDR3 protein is CASSPGTVQNTLYF. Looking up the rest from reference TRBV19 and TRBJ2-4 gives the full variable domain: GGIITQTPKFLIGQEGQKLTLKCQQNFNHDTMYWYRQDSGKGLRLIYYSITENDLQKGDLSEGYDASREKKSSFSLTVTSAQKNEMAVFLCASSPGTVQNTLYFGAGTRLSVL.

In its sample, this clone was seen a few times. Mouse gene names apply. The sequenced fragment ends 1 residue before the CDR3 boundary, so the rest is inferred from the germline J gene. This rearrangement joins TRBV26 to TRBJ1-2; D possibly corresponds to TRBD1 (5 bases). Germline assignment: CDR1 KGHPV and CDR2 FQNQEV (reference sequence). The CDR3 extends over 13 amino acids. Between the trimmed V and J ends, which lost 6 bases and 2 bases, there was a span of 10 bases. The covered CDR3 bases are TGTGCCAGCAGCCTTGGACACAACTCCGACTACACC. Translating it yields CASSLGHNSDYT. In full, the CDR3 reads CASSLGHNSDYTF.